This entry lists 24 T cell receptor beta chains sequenced from one sample in a study of human T cells and chemical hapten exposure. Time point specified: pre-sensitization, week 0. Treatment here: therapeutic diphenylcyclopropenone sensitization with weekly scalp DPC. TCRdb reprocessed the RACE reads via MiXCR and lists one record per CDR3 protein. Among 80,000 to 100,000 distinct CDR3 sequences listed, 9.6% were seen once. This specimen was whole blood, taken in connection with sensitization to the hapten diphenylcyclopropenone (DPC). These receptors came from a woman between 35 and 50 years old with alopecia areata. Some clones in this sample may be carry-over from other donors' samples.

This clonotype was observed a few times. This chain links TRBV27 with TRBJ2-2; D not certain. The germline gives CDR1 MNHEY, CDR2 SMNVEV (reference sequence). V lost 6 bases and J 0 bases, leaving 8 bases between the germline ends. This CDR3 is 14 amino acids long. The DNA of the CDR3 is TGTGCCAGCAGAATTCAGACGAACACCGGGGAGCTGTTTTTT. This gives the protein CASRIQTNTGELFF.

This clonotype was seen ten or more times. The rearrangement links TRBV5-1 to TRBJ1-2, with 7 bases aligning to TRBD1. The CDR3 runs to 14 residues. V dropped 1 base and J dropped 8; count of bases not matched to a gene: 8. CDR1 is SGHRS and CDR2 is YFSETQ in the germline V gene. The CDR3 protein is CASSLNPGTAGYTF. CDR3 DNA: TGCGCCAGCAGCTTGAATCCGGGGACAGCGGGCTACACCTTC.

The rearrangement joins TRBV29-1 to TRBJ2-3; tentatively, D is TRBD1 (6 bases). The germline V and J ends were trimmed by 4 bases and 4 bases, with 15 bases remaining between them. Germline CDR1 reads SQVTM; CDR2 reads ANQGSEA. CDR3 length: 14 residues. The CDR3 spells CSVAWGREADTQYF. In nucleotides, the CDR3 is TGCAGCGTTGCTTGGGGGCGCGAAGCAGATACGCAGTATTTT.

This clonotype was recorded at least ten times. The rearrangement links TRBV6-1 to TRBJ2-5; TRBD2 matches at 11 bases. J gave up 2 bases and V 2 bases, and 1 base lay outside the gene matches. CDR1 is MNHNS, CDR2 SASEGT, per germline. The CDR3 is 15 residues long. The CDR3 here is CASSERLAGQETQYF. CDR3 DNA sequence: TGTGCCAGCAGTGAACGACTAGCGGGGCAAGAGACCCAGTACTTC.

This clonotype was seen a few times. The chain is built from TRBV5-1 and TRBJ2-7; perhaps TRBD2 as D (6 bases). Trimming shortened V by 1 base and J by 0 bases, and 14 bases separated the two germline ends. The CDR3 totals 16 residues. CDR1 and CDR2 from the germline V gene are SGHRS and YFSETQ. CDR3 in amino acids: CASSLLPGLSSYEQYF. CDR3 sequence (DNA): TGCGCCAGCAGCTTGTTACCGGGACTGAGCTCCTACGAGCAGTACTTC.

Many counts were recorded for this clonotype. This sequence joins TRBV2 and TRBJ2-2; TRBD1 aligns across 7 bases. CDR3 size: 17 residues. In germline, CDR1 is SNHLY, CDR2 FYNNEI. The junction had 8 bases not matched to a gene; V was cut back by 4 bases and J by 0 bases. The CDR3 spells CASSGGSGQSNTGELFF. CDR3 coding DNA: TGTGCCAGCAGTGGAGGGTCGGGACAGTCGAACACCGGGGAGCTGTTTTTT.

This clonotype has a count of ten or more. V is TRBV7-3 and J is TRBJ2-7; 9 positions match TRBD1. The CDR3 is 13 amino acids. Trimming removed 4 bases from V and 4 bases from J; junction bases left unmatched: 2. The germline V gene encodes CDR1 SGHTA and CDR2 FQGTGA. The CDR3 reads CASSWGQGYEQYF. The CDR3 DNA follows: TGTGCCAGCAGCTGGGGACAGGGTTACGAGCAGTACTTC.

The chain is built from TRBV30 and TRBJ2-7, with 8 bases fitting TRBD1. This CDR3 has 15 residues. Germline V CDR1 and CDR2: GTSNPN, SVGIG (reference sequence). After removal of 3 bases from V and 0 bases from J, the junction contained 7 bases not matched to a gene. In nucleotides, the CDR3 is TGTGCCTGGAGCCCCGGACAGGGCTTCTCCTACGAGCAGTACTTC. Translated: CAWSPGQGFSYEQYF.

This clonotype was picked up many times. The genes are TRBV7-9 and TRBJ1-4, with D perhaps matching TRBD1 (5 bases). CDR1 and CDR2 from the germline V gene are SEHNR and FQNEAQ (reference sequence). This CDR3 has 15 amino acids. Trimming shortened V by 3 bases and J by 4 bases, and 12 bases separated the two germline ends. CDR3 sequence (DNA): TGTGCCAGCAGCTTTTACGGGGGAGGTAATGAAAAACTGTTTTTT. Amino acid sequence: CASSFYGGGNEKLFF. Full variable domain (missing parts from reference TRBV7-9 and TRBJ1-4): DTGVSQNPRHKITKRGQNVTFRCDPISEHNRLYWYRQTLGQGPEFLTYFQNEAQLEKSRLLSDRFSAERPKGSFSTLEIQRTEQGDSAMYLCASSFYGGGNEKLFFGSGTQLSVL.

This clonotype was observed a handful of times. The V gene is TRBV19, the J gene TRBJ2-7; 7 bases map to TRBD1. CDR1 and CDR2 (germline): LNHDA, SQIVND (reference sequence). V was pared by 5 bases and J by 1 base, with 8 bases of the junction left unmatched. This CDR3 contains 15 residues. Written as DNA, the CDR3 is TGTGCCAGTAGTCCTAGGGGGCTCCAGTCCTACGAGCAGTACTTC. Protein product: CASSPRGLQSYEQYF.

V is TRBV3-1 and J is TRBJ1-2; D gene ambiguous. Germline-derived CDR1 and CDR2 are LGHDT and YNNKEL (reference sequence). V lost 1 base, J lost 3 bases, and 12 bases lay in between. This CDR3 has 15 amino acids. CDR3 residues: CASSQGLRMDYGYTF. The CDR3 DNA is TGTGCCAGCAGCCAAGGGTTAAGGATGGACTATGGCTACACCTTC.

J is TRBJ1-2 and V is TRBV18; D is possibly TRBD1 (6 bases). Germline V gene data show CDR1 as KGHSH and CDR2 as LQKENI. Trimming removed 3 bases from V and 1 base from J, with 18 bases in between. The length of the CDR3 is 17 residues. The CDR3 DNA sequence: TGTGCCAGCTCACCGAACTCCCCGGACAGCGATAACTATGGCTACACCTTC. As protein: CASSPNSPDSDNYGYTF.

This sequence joins TRBV6-2 or TRBV6-3 and TRBJ2-1; the D is unclear. Per germline, CDR1 MNHEY and CDR2 SVGEGT. Between the trimmed V and J ends, which lost 6 bases and 10 bases, there was a span of 10 bases. The length of the CDR3 is 11 residues. In nucleotides, the CDR3 is TGTGCCAGCAGGTCAAAAAGGGAGCAGTTCTTC. Translated, it gives CASRSKREQFF.

This clonotype was counted ten times or more. V and J are TRBV7-2 and TRBJ2-2; D is unresolved. Trimming left V 2 bases short and J 3 bases short, with 4 bases between. This CDR3 comprises 13 residues. Per the germline V gene, CDR1 is SGHTA and CDR2 is FQGNSA. Here the CDR3 DNA reads TGTGCCAGCAGCTTATACGACACCGGGGAGCTGTTTTTT. It specifies CASSLYDTGELFF.

With respect to this clonotype: A much larger clone lies one base from this, so it may be a read error. The gene calls are TRBV28 and TRBJ1-2; 7 positions match TRBD1. The CDR3 sequence is 13 residues long. Germline CDR1 MDHEN, CDR2 SYDVKM. After removal of 5 bases from V and 7 bases from J, the junction contained 7 bases not matched to a gene. This chain's CDR3 is CASSQDRVFGYTF. In DNA, the CDR3 is TGTGCCAGCAGTCAAGACAGGGTCTTTGGCTACACCTTC.

The table lists this clonotype with a few counts. The V and J genes are TRBV7-2 and TRBJ2-7; no clear D. Per germline, CDR1 SGHTA and CDR2 FQGNSA. The ends were cut back, 7 bases at V and 3 bases at J, with 16 bases in the middle. CDR3 size: 14 residues. This CDR3 reads CASNAGSEGYEQYF. CDR3 coding DNA: TGTGCCAGCAACGCCGGGTCCGAAGGCTACGAGCAGTACTTC.

This clonotype was recorded a few times. The gene calls are TRBV14 and TRBJ1-1; no reliable D call. The CDR3 loop spans 15 amino acids. Trimming removed 3 bases at V and 1 base at J, with 12 bases between. Germline CDR1 reads SGHDN; CDR2 reads FVKESK. CDR3 loop: CASSHDVRWNTEAFF. CDR3 coding DNA: TGTGCCAGCAGCCACGACGTGCGGTGGAACACTGAAGCTTTCTTT.

The CDR3 nucleotides are TGTGCCAGCTCACGGGGACAGGGTAGCAATCAGCCCCAGCATTTT. It is translated as CASSRGQGSNQPQHF. The chain combines TRBV18 with TRBJ1-5; 9 bases are shared with TRBD1. The germline V gene encodes CDR1 KGHSH and CDR2 LQKENI. The V segment lost 4 bases and the J segment 0 bases; nucleotides outside the gene matches: 1. This CDR3 is built from 15 residues.

The table lists this clonotype with many counts. The V call is TRBV30, the J call TRBJ2-3, with 12 nucleotides matching TRBD2. Germline loops: CDR1 GTSNPN, CDR2 SVGIG (reference sequence). V lost 5 bases, J lost 2 bases, and 5 bases stayed unmatched. This CDR3 has 15 amino acids. CDR3: CAWQLAGGSTDTQYF. CDR3 coding DNA: TGTGCCTGGCAGCTAGCGGGGGGGTCCACAGATACGCAGTATTTT.

This clonotype was counted at least ten times. The chain couples TRBV12-2 to TRBJ2-1; TRBD2 reflects the table's D call only, with no check against the DNA. TRBV12-2 is flagged as a pseudogene. The CDR3 spans 19 residues. The CDR3 spells CASRLAQMWASFRINEQFF. The DNA of the CDR3 is TGTGCAAGTCGCTTAGCGCAAATGTGGGCCAGCTTTCGTATCAATGAGCAGTTCTTC.

This clonotype was found a few times. The chain uses TRBV6-1 and TRBJ1-1, with 7 bases aligning to TRBD1. V shed 8 bases and J 3 bases; nucleotides not matched to a gene: 6. CDR1 is MNHNS, CDR2 SASEGT, per germline. The CDR3 consists of 13 residues. CDR3: CASLSTGDTEAFF. Here the CDR3 DNA reads TGTGCCAGCCTAAGCACAGGGGACACTGAAGCTTTCTTT.

V gene TRBV18 combines with J gene TRBJ2-3; 7 nucleotides line up with TRBD2. The germline gives CDR1 KGHSH, CDR2 LQKENI. This CDR3 is 17 amino acids long. The J segment lost 2 bases and the V segment lost 2 bases, leaving 10 bases of the junction unmatched. The CDR3 region is CASSPERSGAITDTQYF. Here the CDR3 DNA reads TGTGCCAGCTCACCAGAACGGAGCGGGGCGATCACAGATACGCAGTATTTT.

This clonotype appeared many times. The V call is TRBV6-5, the J call TRBJ1-2, with D possibly matching TRBD1 (5 bases). This CDR3 has 17 amino acids. V was clipped by 2 bases and J by 0 bases, with 16 bases between them. CDR1 MNHEY and CDR2 SVGAGI come from the germline V gene. CDR3 sequence (DNA): TGTGCCAGCAGTTACGGGGGAGGAGGGACCACTAACTATGGCTACACCTTC. It codes for CASSYGGGGTTNYGYTF.

The chain couples TRBV7-6 to TRBJ2-2; a possible D gene is TRBD2 (7 bases). Trimming left V 6 bases short and J 4 bases short, with 18 bases between. Germline CDR1 reads SGHVS; CDR2 reads FNYEAQ. The CDR3 sequence is 16 residues long. Written as DNA, the CDR3 is TGTGCCAGCAGGCTGATGGGGGGGCCTCGCACCGGGGAGCTGTTTTTT. This sequence encodes CASRLMGGPRTGELFF.